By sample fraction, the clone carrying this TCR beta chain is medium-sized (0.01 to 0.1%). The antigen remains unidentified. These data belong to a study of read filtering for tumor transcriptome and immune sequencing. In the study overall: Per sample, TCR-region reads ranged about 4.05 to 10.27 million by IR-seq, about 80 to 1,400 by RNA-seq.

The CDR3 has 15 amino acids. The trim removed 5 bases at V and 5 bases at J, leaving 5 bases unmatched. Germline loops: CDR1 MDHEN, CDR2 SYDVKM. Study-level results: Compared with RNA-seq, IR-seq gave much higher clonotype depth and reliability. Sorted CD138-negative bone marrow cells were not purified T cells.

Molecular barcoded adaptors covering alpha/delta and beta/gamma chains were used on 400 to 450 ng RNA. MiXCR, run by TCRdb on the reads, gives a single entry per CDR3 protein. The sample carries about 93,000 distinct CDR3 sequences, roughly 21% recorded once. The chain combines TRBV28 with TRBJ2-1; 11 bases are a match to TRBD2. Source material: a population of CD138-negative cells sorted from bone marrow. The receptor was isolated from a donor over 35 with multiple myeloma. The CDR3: CASSLSGGANNEQFF. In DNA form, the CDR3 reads TGTGCCAGCAGTCTTAGCGGGGGGGCAAACAATGAGCAGTTCTTC.